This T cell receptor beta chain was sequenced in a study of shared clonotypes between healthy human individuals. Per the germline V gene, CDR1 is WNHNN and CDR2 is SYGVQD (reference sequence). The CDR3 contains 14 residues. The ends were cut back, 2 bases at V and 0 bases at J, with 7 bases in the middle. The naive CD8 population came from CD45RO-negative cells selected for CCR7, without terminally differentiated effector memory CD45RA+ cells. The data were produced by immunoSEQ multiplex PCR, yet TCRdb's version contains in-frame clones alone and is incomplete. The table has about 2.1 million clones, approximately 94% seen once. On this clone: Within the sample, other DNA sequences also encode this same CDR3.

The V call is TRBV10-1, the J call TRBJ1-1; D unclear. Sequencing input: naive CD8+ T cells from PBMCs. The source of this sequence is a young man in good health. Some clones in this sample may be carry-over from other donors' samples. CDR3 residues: CASSETGMNTEAFF. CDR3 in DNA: TGCGCCAGCAGTGAGACGGGGATGAACACTGAAGCTTTCTTT.